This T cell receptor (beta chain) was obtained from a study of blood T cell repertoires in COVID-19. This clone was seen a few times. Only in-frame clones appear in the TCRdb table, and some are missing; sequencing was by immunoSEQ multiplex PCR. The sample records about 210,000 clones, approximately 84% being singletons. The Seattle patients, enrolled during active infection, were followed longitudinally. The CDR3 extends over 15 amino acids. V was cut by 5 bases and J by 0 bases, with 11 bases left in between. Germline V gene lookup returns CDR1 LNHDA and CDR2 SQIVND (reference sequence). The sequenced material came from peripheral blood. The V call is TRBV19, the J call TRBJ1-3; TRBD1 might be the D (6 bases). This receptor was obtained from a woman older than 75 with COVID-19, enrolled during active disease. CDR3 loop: CASSPEGVSGNTIYF. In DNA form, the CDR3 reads TGTGCCAGTAGTCCTGAGGGGGTCTCTGGAAACACCATATATTTT.